Presented here are 13 T cell receptor beta chains from one specimen sequenced in a study of response to subunit inactivated influenza vaccine. TCRdb analysed the RT-PCR reads with MiXCR anew, one entry per CDR3 protein. The sample lists some 500,000 distinct CDR3 sequences, around 13% seen once, with under 15% in the top ten. Sequenced material: PBMCs from blood, taken 45 days after vaccination. These receptor sequences come from a man aged 50 to 60 who received an inactivated influenza vaccine.

The genes are TRBV24-1 and TRBJ1-5; the D gene is possibly TRBD1 (5 bases). CDR1 is KGHDR, CDR2 SFDVKD, per germline. Trimming left V 4 bases short and J 5 bases short, with 11 bases between. This CDR3 is 14 amino acids long. The CDR3 reads CATSEGGGYQPQHF. The DNA for the CDR3 is TGTGCCACCAGTGAGGGGGGGGGTTATCAGCCCCAGCATTTT.

The rearrangement uses TRBV28 and TRBJ1-1; no clear D. This CDR3 contains 14 residues. Germline values: CDR1 MDHEN, CDR2 SYDVKM. The V end was cut by 2 bases, the J end by 1 base, with 8 bases between. CDR3 protein: CASSLTSKNTEAFF. The DNA for the CDR3 is TGTGCCAGCAGTTTAACGAGCAAGAACACTGAAGCTTTCTTT.

The rearrangement joins TRBV6-1 to TRBJ2-2, with unresolved D. This CDR3 has 13 residues. V was trimmed by 7 bases and J by 4 bases, leaving 10 bases between them. Germline V CDR1 and CDR2: MNHNS, SASEGT. The CDR3 bases are TGTGCCAGCAAGTACGTGTGCACCGGGGAGCTGTTTTTT. Its translation is CASKYVCTGELFF.

The count of this clonotype is one. An end of the junction differs from the germline gene, which may be a read error. The chain uses TRBV18 and TRBJ1-1; D is ambiguous. This CDR3 is built from 15 residues. Germline CDR1 reads KGHSH; CDR2 reads LQKENI. CDR3 DNA sequence: TGTGCCAGCTCACCGGGGAGCTCCGAGGGCACTGAAGCTTTTTTT. It encodes CASSPGSSEGTEAFF.

This clonotype was observed a handful of times. The genes are TRBV20-1 and TRBJ2-3, with 9 bases identical to TRBD1. Germline V gene lookup returns CDR1 DFQATT and CDR2 SNEGSKA (reference sequence). This CDR3 region has 14 residues. Germline trimming cut 1 base from V and 5 bases from J; bases unmatched to any gene: 4. CDR3 DNA: TGCAGTGCTAGAGTCGACAGGGGGATAGATACGCAGTATTTT. Amino acid sequence: CSARVDRGIDTQYF.

The V gene is TRBV3-1, the J gene TRBJ2-2, with 14 positions matching TRBD2. Germline trimming cut 0 bases from V and 0 bases from J; bases unmatched to any gene: 9. The CDR3 totals 21 residues. Per the germline V gene, CDR1 is LGHDT and CDR2 is YNNKEL (reference sequence). For the CDR3, the DNA is TGTGCCAGCAGCCAAGACTCCGGAGGGACTAGCGGGGGCTCGAACACCGGGGAGCTGTTTTTT. It encodes CASSQDSGGTSGGSNTGELFF.

This chain joins TRBV11-2 and TRBJ2-7, with TRBD2 as a possible D gene (5 bases). Germline V gives CDR1 SGHAT, CDR2 FQNNGV. The CDR3 sequence is 15 residues long. Trimming removed 8 bases at V and 1 base at J, with 18 bases between. This CDR3 reads CASRYPGGTSYEQYF. The CDR3 DNA follows: TGTGCCAGCCGATATCCTGGAGGAACTTCCTACGAGCAGTACTTC.

This clonotype was detected a few times. The chain links TRBV12-3 or TRBV12-4 to TRBJ1-1, with unresolved D. V was shortened by 3 bases and J by 4 bases, with 9 bases between the two germline ends. The CDR3 is 13 amino acids. The CDR3 DNA is TGTGCCAGCAGTTTTGCGGGGAGCACTGAAGCTTTCTTT. Encoded protein: CASSFAGSTEAFF.

This clonotype was recorded at least ten times. The J gene is TRBJ1-2, the V gene TRBV5-1; maybe TRBD1 (5 bases). Trimming pared 3 bases from V and 2 bases from J, leaving 8 bases between. CDR1 is SGHRS, CDR2 YFSETQ, per germline. The CDR3 contains 13 residues. CDR3 protein: CASSSTANYGYTF. The CDR3 region has the DNA TGCGCCAGCAGCTCGACAGCAAACTATGGCTACACCTTC.

This clonotype occurred a few times. The chain combines TRBV25-1 with TRBJ2-2; the match to TRBD1 covers 8 bases. The CDR3 covers 13 residues. Germline trimming cut 6 bases from V and 5 bases from J; bases unmatched to any gene: 2. Germline values: CDR1 MGHDK, CDR2 SYGVNS. CDR3 residues: CASSNRGTGELFF. Written as DNA, the CDR3 is TGTGCCAGCAGCAACAGGGGGACCGGGGAGCTGTTTTTT.

This clonotype was counted only a few times. V is TRBV5-1 and J is TRBJ2-2; 9 bases fit TRBD1. Trimming cost V 3 bases and J 4 bases; bases outside gene matches: 10. Looked up from germline, CDR1 is SGHRS and CDR2 is YFSETQ. The CDR3 sequence is 17 residues long. The CDR3 is CASSWGQGRLFTGELFF. The CDR3 DNA is TGCGCCAGCAGCTGGGGACAGGGACGACTTTTCACCGGGGAGCTGTTTTTT. Complete variable domain (other parts from reference TRBV5-1 and TRBJ2-2): KAGVTQTPRYLIKTRGQQVTLSCSPISGHRSVSWYQQTPGQGLQFLFEYFSETQRNKGNFPGRFSGRQFSNSRSEMNVSTLELGDSALYLCASSWGQGRLFTGELFFGEGSRLTVL.

This clonotype came up a few times. V and J are TRBV6-5 and TRBJ2-7, with D hard to call. This CDR3 contains 15 residues. Trimming took off 0 bases at V and 5 bases at J, with 14 bases between the two ends. Germline V CDR1 and CDR2: MNHEY, SVGAGI. The CDR3 region is CASSYSPSRRDEQYF. The CDR3 region has the DNA TGTGCCAGCAGTTACTCACCGTCACGTCGGGACGAGCAGTACTTC.

V usage is TRBV7-2 and J usage is TRBJ1-4; no clear D gene. CDR1 is SGHTA, CDR2 FQGNSA, per germline. This CDR3 region has 15 residues. V was cut by 1 base and J by 7 bases, with 13 bases left in between. CDR3 sequence: CASSLGDVAAEKLFF. CDR3 nucleotide sequence: TGTGCCAGCAGCTTAGGCGATGTCGCCGCTGAAAAACTGTTTTTT.